These 28 T cell receptor beta chains originate from one sample sequenced in a study of blood T cell repertoires in COVID-19 (TCRdb year 2020). Libraries were made using the immunoSEQ multiplex PCR assay. TCRdb holds this immuneACCESS table with in-frame rearrangements only. Some clones are missing; in checked studies, unresolved V genes explain under half, and the rest has no known cause. The sample profile shows 200,000 to 300,000 clones; 80% to 95% of them were found once. Of the sample, roughly 0.79% falls within the top ten clones. Sequencing input: peripheral blood. The source of these receptors is a young man with COVID-19, enrolled during active disease.

The chain joins TRBV7-2 to TRBJ2-2, with TRBD1 matching 8 bases. CDR1 and CDR2 (germline): SGHTA, FQGNSA. The CDR3 contains 15 residues. V trimming: 3 bases; J trimming: 6 bases; junction bases outside the gene matches: 6. In DNA form, the CDR3 reads TGTGCCAGCAGCTTCGGAGACAGGGGCCCCGGGGAGCTGTTTTTT. Its protein product is CASSFGDRGPGELFF.

The chain recombines TRBV30 with TRBJ1-1; a weak D match, TRBD1 (5 bases). The ends were cut back, 4 bases at V and 6 bases at J, with 9 bases in the middle. Germline V CDR1 and CDR2: GTSNPN, SVGIG (reference sequence). The CDR3 extends over 11 amino acids. CDR3 sequence: CAWTTGAEAFF. CDR3 nucleotide sequence: TGTGCCTGGACCACGGGGGCTGAAGCTTTCTTT.

The chain is built from TRBV19 and TRBJ2-7; TRBD1 might be the D (5 bases). The CDR3 spans 15 residues. Trimming pared 1 base from V and 6 bases from J, leaving 16 bases between. From germline, CDR1 is LNHDA and CDR2 SQIVND (reference sequence). DNA for the CDR3: TGTGCCAGTAGTATAGTGTCAGGGCAGGGAAGCGAGCAGTACTTC. Amino acid sequence: CASSIVSGQGSEQYF.

The chain uses TRBV6-1 and TRBJ1-5; D call uncertain. The CDR3 contains 15 residues. Trimming took 1 base from V and 3 from J, leaving 10 bases between them. The germline V gene encodes CDR1 MNHNS and CDR2 SASEGT. This CDR3 reads CASSEGRGINQPQHF. The CDR3 DNA is TGTGCCAGCAGTGAAGGGCGGGGTATCAATCAGCCCCAGCATTTT.

The V gene is TRBV25-1, the J gene TRBJ2-5; 8 nucleotides agree with TRBD2. Trimming took 8 bases from V and 4 from J; bases not matched to a gene: 15. The CDR3 runs 16 residues. CDR1 is MGHDK and CDR2 is SYGVNS in the germline V gene. CDR3 coding DNA: TGTGCCAGCCTTAAATCCCGGGGGGGCAGGGGAGAGACCCAGTACTTC. It yields the protein CASLKSRGGRGETQYF.

This clone occurred once. The CDR3 is CASSLGGEATEAFF. DNA of the CDR3: TGCGCCAGCAGCTTGGGGGGGGAGGCCACTGAAGCTTTCTTT. The rearrangement joins TRBV5-1 to TRBJ1-1; D is possibly TRBD1 (5 bases). The CDR3 is 14 amino acids. The V gene's germline CDR1 is SGHRS and CDR2 YFSETQ. V lost 0 bases and J 4 bases, leaving 10 bases between the germline ends.

The chain combines TRBV6-5 with TRBJ2-1; 8 bases map to TRBD2. The ends lost 2 bases at V and 8 bases at J; junction bases unmatched: 5. CDR1 and CDR2 from the germline V gene are MNHEY and SVGAGI. The CDR3 has 14 residues. In DNA form, the CDR3 reads TGTGCCAGCAGTTACCCGGGGGGGGGAGATGAGCAGTTCTTC. This gives the protein CASSYPGGGDEQFF.

The chain employs TRBV19 and TRBJ1-2, with TRBD1 matching over 7 bases. V lost 4 bases and J lost 7; bases outside the gene matches: 6. The CDR3 runs 13 residues. Germline-derived CDR1 and CDR2 are LNHDA and SQIVND (reference sequence). CDR3 DNA sequence: TGTGCCAGTAGTACCGACAGGGCAATTGGCTACACCTTC. Its translation: CASSTDRAIGYTF. The full variable domain, its missing parts supplied by reference TRBV19 and TRBJ1-2, is DGGITQSPKYLFRKEGQNVTLSCEQNLNHDAMYWYRQDPGQGLRLIYYSQIVNDFQKGDIAEGYSVSREKKESFPLTVTSAQKNPTAFYLCASSTDRAIGYTFGSGTRLTVV.

The V gene is TRBV19, the J gene TRBJ1-5; the D gene is possibly TRBD1 (5 bases). The CDR3 totals 14 residues. V lost 3 bases and J lost 1, with 7 bases in between. Germline V gene lookup returns CDR1 LNHDA and CDR2 SQIVND (reference sequence). CDR3 DNA sequence: TGTGCCAGTAGTATGACAGTAAGCAATCAGCCCCAGCATTTT. It encodes CASSMTVSNQPQHF. Drawing the rest from reference TRBV19 and TRBJ1-5, the complete variable domain is DGGITQSPKYLFRKEGQNVTLSCEQNLNHDAMYWYRQDPGQGLRLIYYSQIVNDFQKGDIAEGYSVSREKKESFPLTVTSAQKNPTAFYLCASSMTVSNQPQHFGDGTRLSIL.

V is TRBV4-1 and J is TRBJ1-2; 11 bases line up with TRBD1. The CDR3 consists of 16 residues. V trimming: 1 base; J trimming: 6 bases; junction bases outside the gene matches: 7. The germline V gene has CDR1 MGHRA and CDR2 YSYEKL. The DNA for the CDR3 is TGCGCCAGCAGCCAAGGATTGGGACAGGGGGTAGATGGCTACACCTTC. Translation: CASSQGLGQGVDGYTF.

The chain employs TRBV9 and TRBJ2-2, with 14 bases fitting TRBD2. CDR3 size: 18 residues. The V gene end was trimmed by 2 bases and the J gene end by 8 bases; junction bases not matched to a gene: 11. CDR1 and CDR2 (germline): SGDLS, YYNGEE. The CDR3 sequence is CASSVTSGGALSVGELFF. CDR3 coding DNA: TGTGCCAGCAGCGTGACTAGCGGGGGGGCCTTATCGGTTGGGGAGCTGTTTTTT.

This chain joins TRBV5-1 and TRBJ2-5; TRBD1 aligns across 9 bases. Germline trimming cut 4 bases from V and 4 bases from J; bases unmatched to any gene: 8. Germline V gives CDR1 SGHRS, CDR2 YFSETQ. CDR3 length equals 15 residues. The CDR3 DNA sequence: TGCGCCAGCAGCCCGGGACAGGGAGAGGGAGAGACCCAGTACTTC. This codes for CASSPGQGEGETQYF.

The chain combines TRBV5-1 with TRBJ1-2; D unresolved. CDR1 is SGHRS, CDR2 YFSETQ, per germline. The CDR3 is made up of 15 amino acids. V lost 0 bases, J lost 1 base, and 10 bases lay in between. Here the CDR3 DNA reads TGCGCCAGCAGCTTGGGAGGGCAGCTTAACTATGGCTACACCTTC. This translates into CASSLGGQLNYGYTF.

This chain connects TRBV3-1 (or the pseudogene TRBV3-2) to TRBJ2-5; 7 bases match TRBD2. From germline, CDR1 is LGHDT and CDR2 YNNKEL (reference sequence). Losses at the gene ends were 1 base for V and 4 bases for J; bases not matched to a gene: 3. The CDR3 consists of 14 residues. Written as DNA, the CDR3 is TGTGCCAGCAGCCAAGCGGGGGAGGGAGAGACCCAGTACTTC. Translated, it gives CASSQAGEGETQYF.

The V gene is TRBV3-1 (or the pseudogene TRBV3-2), the J gene TRBJ2-1, with 7 nucleotides matching TRBD2. Unmatched junction bases numbered 3, after V lost 0 bases and J lost 4 bases. This CDR3 contains 15 residues. Germline V CDR1 and CDR2: LGHDT, YNNKEL (reference sequence). CDR3 nucleotides: TGTGCCAGCAGCCAAGATAAGGGAGGGTACAATGAGCAGTTCTTC. Translation gives CASSQDKGGYNEQFF.

The chain is built from TRBV18 and TRBJ1-2, with 7 bases identical to TRBD1. The germline V gene has CDR1 KGHSH and CDR2 LQKENI. This CDR3 is 15 amino acids long. Trimming removed 3 bases from V and 4 bases from J; junction bases left unmatched: 8. The CDR3 coding sequence is TGTGCCAGCTCACCCCCACAGGGGAGTGTCTATGGCTACACCTTC. Its translation is CASSPPQGSVYGYTF.

This sequence joins TRBV18 and TRBJ1-1; D call uncertain. This CDR3 spans 15 amino acids. The V gene lost 3 bases and the J gene lost 2 bases, with 13 bases spanning the gap. CDR1 and CDR2 (germline): KGHSH, LQKENI. CDR3 region: CASSPSSRGNTEAFF. The DNA for the CDR3 is TGTGCCAGCTCACCGTCGTCCCGGGGAAACACTGAAGCTTTCTTT.

In its sample, this clone was seen once. The V and J genes are TRBV10-2 and TRBJ1-5; TRBD1 agrees at 8 bases. The CDR3 has 14 residues. J was trimmed by 6 bases and V by 9 bases; bases with no gene match: 10. Germline V gives CDR1 WSHSY, CDR2 SAAADI. The CDR3 nucleotides are TGCGCCAGTCGTGGACAGGGTCAACTTCAGCCCCAGCATTTT. Amino acids: CASRGQGQLQPQHF.

This clone showed up just once. CDR3 bases: TGTGCCAGCACACATATCCCCGGGACAGGGGTTAACTATGGCTACACCTTC. This gives the protein CASTHIPGTGVNYGYTF. The chain links TRBV7-9 to TRBJ1-2; 10 bases align to TRBD1. The ends lost 7 bases at V and 1 base at J; junction bases unmatched: 12. The CDR3 extends over 17 amino acids. Per germline, CDR1 SEHNR and CDR2 FQNEAQ (reference sequence).

In this sample, this clone turned up once. This chain links TRBV20-1 with TRBJ2-3; D not resolved. The germline V gene has CDR1 DFQATT and CDR2 SNEGSKA (reference sequence). This CDR3 region has 10 residues. The V gene lost 6 bases and the J gene lost 3 bases, with 4 bases spanning the gap. CDR3 in amino acids: CSAQTDTQYF. The CDR3 coding sequence is TGCAGTGCCCAGACAGATACGCAGTATTTT.

The V gene is TRBV7-2, the J gene TRBJ2-3, with D maybe TRBD2 (5 bases). CDR1 SGHTA and CDR2 FQGNSA come from the germline V gene. The CDR3 extends over 15 amino acids. The germline V and J ends were trimmed by 5 bases and 4 bases, with 16 bases remaining between them. CDR3 sequence: CASSNLAGDADTQYF. In DNA, the CDR3 is TGTGCCAGCAGCAACTTGGCCGGGGATGCAGATACGCAGTATTTT.

This clone was recorded only once. The rearrangement joins TRBV19 to TRBJ2-1; D uncertain. Germline V gives CDR1 LNHDA, CDR2 SQIVND (reference sequence). This CDR3 spans 13 amino acids. Trimming cost V 5 bases and J 2 bases, with 7 bases left between them. CDR3 in DNA: TGTGCCAGTAGTCCTGGGCCCTACAATGAGCAGTTCTTC. It yields the protein CASSPGPYNEQFF. The full variable domain, its missing parts supplied by reference TRBV19 and TRBJ2-1, is DGGITQSPKYLFRKEGQNVTLSCEQNLNHDAMYWYRQDPGQGLRLIYYSQIVNDFQKGDIAEGYSVSREKKESFPLTVTSAQKNPTAFYLCASSPGPYNEQFFGPGTRLTVL.

This clone was recorded only once. This rearrangement joins TRBV4-1 to TRBJ2-1, with D possibly TRBD2 on 6 matching bases. Germline values: CDR1 MGHRA, CDR2 YSYEKL. Trimming left V 4 bases short and J 2 bases short, with 12 bases between. This CDR3 has 15 residues. In DNA form, the CDR3 reads TGCGCCAGCAGCCGGACGGCGGGGACCTACAATGAGCAGTTCTTC. Encoded protein: CASSRTAGTYNEQFF.

The genes are TRBV7-9 and TRBJ2-4, with D uncertain. V was pared by 2 bases and J by 7 bases, with 12 bases between. Per germline, CDR1 SEHNR and CDR2 FQNEAQ (reference sequence). The CDR3 spans 14 residues. The CDR3 spells CASSLLEWSNIQYF. The CDR3 DNA reads TGTGCCAGCAGCTTACTAGAATGGAGTAACATTCAGTACTTC.

The chain recombines TRBV5-1 with TRBJ2-1; 7 bases fit TRBD2. The CDR3 spans 15 residues. CDR1 is SGHRS, CDR2 YFSETQ, per germline. Trimming at V came to 0 bases and at J to 5 bases, leaving 5 bases not matched to a gene. The CDR3: CASSLGLALDNEQFF. DNA of the CDR3: TGCGCCAGCAGCTTGGGACTAGCTTTAGACAATGAGCAGTTCTTC.

The chain links TRBV30 to TRBJ2-3; 7 bases map to TRBD2. The CDR3 extends over 12 amino acids. The ends lost 4 bases at V and 8 bases at J; junction bases unmatched: 6. Germline loops: CDR1 GTSNPN, CDR2 SVGIG (reference sequence). CDR3 sequence reads: CAWMAPGGTQYF. Here the CDR3 DNA reads TGTGCCTGGATGGCCCCGGGAGGTACGCAGTATTTT. The whole variable domain, filled in from reference TRBV30 and TRBJ2-3, reads SQTIHQWPATLVQPVGSPLSLECTVEGTSNPNLYWYRQAAGRGLQLLFYSVGIGQISSEVPQNLSASRPQDRQFILSSKKLLLSDSGFYLCAWMAPGGTQYFGPGTRLTVL.

This clone has a single count. V usage is TRBV19 and J usage is TRBJ2-1; 10 bases are shared with TRBD1. The CDR3 runs to 15 residues. V trimming: 5 bases; J trimming: 1 base; junction bases outside the gene matches: 2. Germline V gene data show CDR1 as LNHDA and CDR2 as SQIVND (reference sequence). The CDR3: CASSGTGESYNEQFF. In DNA form, the CDR3 reads TGTGCCAGTAGTGGGACAGGGGAATCCTACAATGAGCAGTTCTTC.

This clone was seen once. The V call is TRBV14, the J call TRBJ2-7, with TRBD2 matching 7 bases. Germline lookup yields CDR1 SGHDN and CDR2 FVKESK. V was clipped by 3 bases and J by 4 bases; unmatched bases: 6. CDR3 length: 14 residues. CDR3 coding DNA: TGTGCCAGCAGCCAGGGAGGGGAGGGTTACGAGCAGTACTTC. Protein: CASSQGGEGYEQYF.